These 5 T cell receptor beta chains came from one sample sequenced in a study of CD8 T cells in ankylosing spondylitis. TCRdb analysed the 5' RACE reads with MiXCR anew, one entry per CDR3 protein. The sample records 300,000 to 350,000 distinct CDR3 sequences, under 14% being singletons. Material: blood, either unsorted or a sorted T cell fraction (not recorded which). The receptors were gathered from a female donor with ankylosing spondylitis or in good health (not recorded which).

This clonotype was observed many times. This chain uses TRBV20-1 with TRBJ2-3; TRBD1 might be the D (6 bases). The V and J ends lost 6 bases and 4 bases respectively, with 17 bases between them. Germline V gene data show CDR1 as DFQATT and CDR2 as SNEGSKA (reference sequence). The CDR3 contains 14 residues. CDR3 protein: CSARDIQASDTQYF. DNA for the CDR3: TGCAGTGCCCGGGACATCCAGGCCTCAGATACGCAGTATTTT.

The genes are TRBV12-3 or TRBV12-4 and TRBJ2-2, with D perhaps matching TRBD2 (6 bases). V lost 7 bases to trimming and J lost 4 bases, with 10 bases between them. The CDR3 has 13 amino acids. CDR3 region: CASTRLGTGELFF. CDR3 bases: TGTGCCAGCACCCGACTAGGCACCGGGGAGCTGTTTTTT.

This clonotype appeared many times. The chain is built from TRBV6-5 and TRBJ2-7; no definite D call. V was shortened by 0 bases and J by 3 bases, with 9 bases between the two germline ends. This CDR3 spans 14 amino acids. CDR1 and CDR2 (germline): MNHEY, SVGAGI. The CDR3 loop is CASSYSFGDYEQYF. The CDR3 nucleotides read TGTGCCAGCAGTTACTCGTTTGGGGACTACGAGCAGTACTTC.

The chain recombines TRBV5-1 with TRBJ1-1; D is unclear. Trimming stripped 0 bases from V and 6 bases from J, with 21 bases between. From germline, CDR1 is SGHRS and CDR2 YFSETQ. The CDR3 consists of 17 residues. The CDR3 is CASSLGAAGQTYAEAFF. The CDR3 bases are TGCGCCAGCAGCTTGGGTGCCGCCGGCCAAACGTACGCTGAAGCTTTCTTT.

The chain joins TRBV3-1 to TRBJ2-3; a weak D match, TRBD2 (5 bases). Trimming stripped 0 bases from V and 5 bases from J, with 15 bases between. Germline lookup yields CDR1 LGHDT and CDR2 YNNKEL (reference sequence). The CDR3 length is 16 residues. The CDR3 is CASSQDLRAAVDTQYF. The CDR3 region has the DNA TGTGCCAGCAGCCAAGATCTGAGGGCAGCGGTAGATACGCAGTATTTT.